Below are 20 T cell receptor beta chains sequenced from a single sample in a study of TIL therapy for anti-PD-1-resistant metastatic lung cancer. The immunoSEQ assay was v3. Some clones are missing from TCRdb's copy, which holds only in-frame ones; the method was immunoSEQ multiplex PCR. The sample lists approximately 53,000 clones, 70% to 80% occurring once. The time point denotes: pre-treatment sample, taken before nivolumab and TIL therapy. The specimen was blood, collected at baseline. The receptors originated from a woman aged 30 to 85 with non-small cell lung cancer.

The chain combines TRBV6-5 with TRBJ2-1; either TRBD1 or TRBD2 may supply D (5 bases each). The CDR3 is 13 residues long. Germline lookup yields CDR1 MNHEY and CDR2 SVGAGI. With 0 bases removed from V and 10 bases from J, the gap between germline ends came to 10 bases. CDR3 coding DNA: TGTGCCAGCAGTTACTCGGGACGGTCCGAGCAGTTCTTC. Protein sequence: CASSYSGRSEQFF.

The V and J genes are TRBV7-9 and TRBJ1-1; 8 bases map to TRBD1. The CDR3 is made up of 14 amino acids. Looked up from germline, CDR1 is SEHNR and CDR2 is FQNEAQ (reference sequence). The ends lost 5 bases at V and 7 bases at J; junction bases unmatched: 9. Here the CDR3 reads CASSPRTGLNEAFF. The CDR3 nucleotides are TGTGCCAGCAGCCCAAGGACAGGGCTTAATGAAGCTTTCTTT.

V and J are TRBV11-2 and TRBJ1-4, with D possibly TRBD1 on 5 matching bases. There are 16 residues in the CDR3. Trimming cost V 8 bases and J 1 base, with 17 bases left between them. Germline V gene lookup returns CDR1 SGHAT and CDR2 FQNNGV. In DNA form, the CDR3 reads TGTGCCAGCGAAACATTGAGGGGCAGAACTAATGAAAAACTGTTTTTT. This codes for CASETLRGRTNEKLFF. The entire variable domain, with the rest obtained from reference TRBV11-2 and TRBJ1-4, is as follows: EAGVAQSPRYKIIEKRQSVAFWCNPISGHATLYWYQQILGQGPKLLIQFQNNGVVDDSQLPKDRFSAERLKGVDSTLKIQPAKLEDSAVYLCASETLRGRTNEKLFFGSGTQLSVL.

The gene calls are TRBV15 and TRBJ2-3; D is undetermined. V gave up 0 bases and J gave up 3 bases, with 7 bases separating them. Per the germline V gene, CDR1 is LNHNV and CDR2 is YYDKDF (reference sequence). The length of the CDR3 is 14 residues. The CDR3, as DNA: TGTGCCACCAGCAGAGATTATGTGACAGATACGCAGTATTTT. Translating gives CATSRDYVTDTQYF. The full variable domain, rest sourced from reference TRBV15 and TRBJ2-3, is DAMVIQNPRYQVTQFGKPVTLSCSQTLNHNVMYWYQQKSSQAPKLLFHYYDKDFNNEADTPDNFQSRRPNTSFCFLDIRSPGLGDTAMYLCATSRDYVTDTQYFGPGTRLTVL.

The chain has TRBV5-1 and TRBJ2-1, with D maybe TRBD1 (6 bases). V was shortened by 5 bases and J by 5 bases, with 23 bases between the two germline ends. The CDR3 length is 17 residues. From germline, CDR1 is SGHRS and CDR2 YFSETQ. CDR3 bases: TGCGCCAGCAGTGGGTGGGGGCCGGAAGGTCTTAACAATGAGCAGTTCTTC. Translating it yields CASSGWGPEGLNNEQFF.

The chain carries TRBV10-3 and TRBJ2-1; 16 nucleotides match TRBD2. The V and J ends lost 5 bases and 1 base, in that order; junction bases with no gene match: 5. CDR3 length equals 18 residues. The germline CDR1 and CDR2 sequences are ENHRY and SYGVKD. CDR3 sequence (DNA): TGTGCCATCAGTCCGGGACTAGCGGGAGGGAGTTCCTACAATGAGCAGTTCTTC. This gives the protein CAISPGLAGGSSYNEQFF.

The chain joins TRBV25-1 to TRBJ2-5; 11 bases align to TRBD2. V gave up 3 bases and J gave up 5 bases; unmatched junction bases: 8. Germline V lookup: CDR1 MGHDK, CDR2 SYGVNS. CDR3 length: 16 residues. The CDR3 sequence: CASSEQTSGSWETQYF. In nucleotides, the CDR3 is TGTGCCAGCAGTGAGCAAACTAGCGGGAGCTGGGAGACCCAGTACTTC.

The chain is built from TRBV4-1 and TRBJ2-1, with D unresolved. Trimming stripped 0 bases from V and 2 bases from J, with 8 bases between. This CDR3 is 15 amino acids long. The V gene's germline CDR1 is MGHRA and CDR2 YSYEKL. The CDR3 sequence: CASSQDRQTYNEQFF. The CDR3 nucleotides read TGCGCCAGCAGCCAAGATCGGCAGACCTACAATGAGCAGTTCTTC.

The chain couples TRBV5-1 to TRBJ2-1; D is perhaps TRBD2 (5 bases). The CDR3 extends over 12 amino acids. V lost 9 bases to trimming and J lost 6 bases, with 13 bases between them. Germline values: CDR1 SGHRS, CDR2 YFSETQ. The CDR3 nucleotides are TGCGCCACTCCGGGGAACGGCAATGAGCAGTTCTTC. It encodes CATPGNGNEQFF.

This clone was detected only once. V usage is TRBV7-9 and J usage is TRBJ1-4; 9 nucleotides match TRBD1. This CDR3 is 15 amino acids long. The V and J ends lost 6 bases and 7 bases, in that order; junction bases with no gene match: 9. From germline, CDR1 is SEHNR and CDR2 FQNEAQ (reference sequence). The CDR3 here is CASSPYRGRGEKLFF. The CDR3 DNA reads TGTGCCAGCAGTCCCTACAGGGGGCGAGGTGAAAAACTGTTTTTT. The full variable domain, in which reference TRBV7-9 and TRBJ1-4 provide the parts outside the CDR3, is DTGVSQNPRHKITKRGQNVTFRCDPISEHNRLYWYRQTLGQGPEFLTYFQNEAQLEKSRLLSDRFSAERPKGSFSTLEIQRTEQGDSAMYLCASSPYRGRGEKLFFGSGTQLSVL.

The rearrangement joins TRBV5-1 to TRBJ2-1; 7 positions agree with TRBD2. The germline V gene has CDR1 SGHRS and CDR2 YFSETQ. The CDR3 totals 14 residues. V dropped 4 bases and J dropped 10; count of bases not matched to a gene: 11. The CDR3 region is CASSGSLAAGEQFF. The CDR3 nucleotides are TGCGCCAGCAGCGGATCCCTAGCGGCCGGGGAGCAGTTCTTC.

The sample holds a few counts of this clone. The J gene is TRBJ2-1, the V gene TRBV5-1, with 11 bases matching TRBD2. Germline V gene data show CDR1 as SGHRS and CDR2 as YFSETQ. The CDR3 is 14 residues long. The J segment lost 7 bases and the V segment lost 3 bases, leaving 3 bases of the junction unmatched. The CDR3 DNA sequence: TGCGCCAGCAGCTCAACTAGCGGGAGAAATGAGCAGTTCTTC. Encoded protein: CASSSTSGRNEQFF.

This CDR3 is CASSDGPDRARADTQYF. CDR3 sequence (DNA): TGTGCCAGCAGCGATGGCCCGGACAGGGCGAGGGCAGATACGCAGTATTTT. V and J are TRBV7-9 and TRBJ2-3, with 8 bases fitting TRBD1. Looked up from germline, CDR1 is SEHNR and CDR2 is FQNEAQ (reference sequence). With V trimmed by 5 bases and J by 4 bases, 14 bases remained unmatched. This CDR3 is built from 17 residues.

The chain links TRBV5-1 to TRBJ1-4; 8 bases are shared with TRBD1. The V segment lost 2 bases and the J segment 4 bases; nucleotides outside the gene matches: 1. Germline V gives CDR1 SGHRS, CDR2 YFSETQ. CDR3 length equals 14 residues. The CDR3 DNA reads TGCGCCAGCAGCTTTGGACAGGGTAATGAAAAACTGTTTTTT. Translating it yields CASSFGQGNEKLFF.

This chain uses TRBV5-1 with TRBJ2-3, with D tentatively TRBD2 (7 bases). V dropped 4 bases and J dropped 2 bases, with 23 bases sitting between them. CDR3 length equals 18 residues. Looked up from germline, CDR1 is SGHRS and CDR2 is YFSETQ. The DNA of the CDR3 is TGCGCCAGCAGCACGATGCCCCAGGGGCGGGGGTACACAGATACGCAGTATTTT. It translates to CASSTMPQGRGYTDTQYF. Variable domain in full (rest from reference TRBV5-1 and TRBJ2-3): KAGVTQTPRYLIKTRGQQVTLSCSPISGHRSVSWYQQTPGQGLQFLFEYFSETQRNKGNFPGRFSGRQFSNSRSEMNVSTLELGDSALYLCASSTMPQGRGYTDTQYFGPGTRLTVL.

V usage is TRBV6-5 and J usage is TRBJ1-6; D uncertain. V was clipped by 2 bases and J by 6 bases, with 8 bases between them. CDR3 length equals 14 residues. CDR1 is MNHEY, CDR2 SVGAGI, per germline. In nucleotides, the CDR3 is TGTGCCAGCAGTTACAGGCAGGCTAATTCACCCCTCCACTTT. The encoded protein is CASSYRQANSPLHF.

The chain links TRBV7-9 to TRBJ1-1; 7 bases agree with TRBD1. The CDR3 consists of 13 residues. Germline V gene data show CDR1 as SEHNR and CDR2 as FQNEAQ (reference sequence). After removal of 4 bases from V and 4 bases from J, the junction contained 3 bases not matched to a gene. CDR3 nucleotides: TGTGCCAGCAGCTCCAGGGGGAGCACTGAAGCTTTCTTT. This encodes CASSSRGSTEAFF.

The DNA of the CDR3 is TGTGCCAGTAGTATAGATTTCGGGGCTAGTGGGCAGCCCCAGCATTTT. Translated: CASSIDFGASGQPQHF. This chain connects TRBV19 to TRBJ1-5, with D possibly TRBD1 on 5 matching bases. This CDR3 is built from 16 residues. CDR1 is LNHDA and CDR2 is SQIVND in the germline V gene (reference sequence). V was clipped by 0 bases and J by 7 bases, with 16 bases between them. The complete variable domain, with remaining parts taken from reference TRBV19 and TRBJ1-5, reads DGGITQSPKYLFRKEGQNVTLSCEQNLNHDAMYWYRQDPGQGLRLIYYSQIVNDFQKGDIAEGYSVSREKKESFPLTVTSAQKNPTAFYLCASSIDFGASGQPQHFGDGTRLSIL.

The V and J genes are TRBV9 and TRBJ2-2, with D maybe TRBD2 (6 bases). Trimming took off 4 bases at V and 3 bases at J, with 13 bases between the two ends. CDR3 length: 15 residues. Germline V gene data show CDR1 as SGDLS and CDR2 as YYNGEE. The CDR3 DNA follows: TGTGCCAGCAGCAAACGGAGGGCCGACACCGGGGAGCTGTTTTTT. This encodes CASSKRRADTGELFF. Full variable domain (missing parts from reference TRBV9 and TRBJ2-2): DSGVTQTPKHLITATGQRVTLRCSPRSGDLSVYWYQQSLDQGLQFLIQYYNGEERAKGNILERFSAQQFPDLHSELNLSSLELGDSALYFCASSKRRADTGELFFGEGSRLTVL.

V gene TRBV28 combines with J gene TRBJ1-5; TRBD1 agrees at 9 bases. CDR3 length equals 14 residues. Germline CDR1 is MDHEN and CDR2 is SYDVKM. With V trimmed by 5 bases and J by 4 bases, 3 bases remained unmatched. The CDR3 bases are TGTGCCAGCAGTAACGGACAGGGGAATCAGCCCCAGCATTTT. This sequence encodes CASSNGQGNQPQHF.